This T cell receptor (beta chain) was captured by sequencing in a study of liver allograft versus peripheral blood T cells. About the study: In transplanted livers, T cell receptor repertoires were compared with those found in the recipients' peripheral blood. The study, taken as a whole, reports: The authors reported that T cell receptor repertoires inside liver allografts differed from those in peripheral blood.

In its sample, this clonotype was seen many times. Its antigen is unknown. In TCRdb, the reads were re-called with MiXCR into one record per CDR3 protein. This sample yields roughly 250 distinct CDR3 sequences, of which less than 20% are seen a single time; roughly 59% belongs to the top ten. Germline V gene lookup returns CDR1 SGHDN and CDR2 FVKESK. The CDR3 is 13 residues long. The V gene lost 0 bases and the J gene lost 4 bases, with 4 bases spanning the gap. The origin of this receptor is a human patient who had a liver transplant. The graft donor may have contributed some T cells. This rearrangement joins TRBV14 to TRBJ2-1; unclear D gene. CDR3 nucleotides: TGTGCCAGCAGCCAAGAAGTTTACAATGAGCAGTTCTTC. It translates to CASSQEVYNEQFF.